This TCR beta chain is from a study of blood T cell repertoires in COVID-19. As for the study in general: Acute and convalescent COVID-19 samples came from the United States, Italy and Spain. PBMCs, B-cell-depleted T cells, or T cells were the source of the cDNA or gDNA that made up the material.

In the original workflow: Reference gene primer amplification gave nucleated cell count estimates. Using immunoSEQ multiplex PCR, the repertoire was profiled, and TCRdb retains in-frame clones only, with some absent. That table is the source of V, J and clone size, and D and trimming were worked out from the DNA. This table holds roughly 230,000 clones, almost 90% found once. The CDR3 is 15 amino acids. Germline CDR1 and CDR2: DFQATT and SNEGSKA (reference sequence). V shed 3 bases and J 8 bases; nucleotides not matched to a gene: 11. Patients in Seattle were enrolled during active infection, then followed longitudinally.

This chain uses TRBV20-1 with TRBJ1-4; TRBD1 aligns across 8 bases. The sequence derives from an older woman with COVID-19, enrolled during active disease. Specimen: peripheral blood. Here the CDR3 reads CSASSPRGQGEKLFF. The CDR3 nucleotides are TGCAGTGCTAGTTCCCCCAGGGGGCAGGGGGAAAAACTGTTTTTT.